The T cell receptor (beta chain) under discussion was sequenced for a study of shared clonotypes between healthy human individuals. The germline CDR1 and CDR2 sequences are MGHDK and SYGVNS. Germline trimming cut 3 bases from V and 8 bases from J; bases unmatched to any gene: 11. The CDR3 totals 16 residues. Here immunoSEQ multiplex PCR was the method, and the copy in TCRdb shows in-frame clones only, minus some. The data show a few million clones, 93% seen once. The TCR originated in a man younger than 30 in good health. Some clones in this sample may be carry-over from other donors' samples. Sequencing input: naive CD4+ T cells from PBMCs. Subset indicated: CD45RA+ positively selected. This rearrangement joins TRBV25-1 to TRBJ2-1; TRBD1 matches at 9 bases. CDR3 protein: CASSDPEEQGADEQFF. CDR3 nucleotide sequence: TGTGCCAGCAGTGACCCCGAGGAACAGGGGGCCGATGAGCAGTTCTTC. Full variable domain (rest looked up from reference TRBV25-1 and TRBJ2-1): EADIYQTPRYLVIGTGKKITLECSQTMGHDKMYWYQQDPGMELHLIHYSYGVNSTEKGDLSSESTVSRIRTEHFPLTLESARPSHTSQYLCASSDPEEQGADEQFFGPGTRLTVL.